The sequence of this T cell receptor beta chain was determined in a study of cytomegalovirus exposure and HLA in healthy donors (dated by TCRdb to the late 2010s). For context, the study as a whole: In an earlier analysis of 587 of the donors, 276 Gb of sequence data and 95 million to 130 million unique TCR beta sequences from 150 million to 200 million T cells were reported. The number of typed donors differed by locus: about 620-640 for A, B, C, DRB1 and DQB1; some 540 for DQA1; approximately 600 for DPA1; and some 470 for DPB1. All discovery cohort repertoires had been generated using a single sequencing platform. Alongside the repertoire data, information on donor age, sex, ethnicity and CMV serostatus was compiled. Along with the roughly 710-subject first cohort, a separate validation cohort of around 110 different subjects was used. A later genetic analysis used genome-wide SNP genotypes for about 65% of the 666 donors, treating that subset as a discovery cohort. Because of strong linkage in the cohort, four to six DR-DQ haplotypes were treated as single units for association and clustering. The aim of the study was to test whether cataloging public T cell receptors could identify signatures of past pathogen exposure. The study combined high-throughput TCR immunosequencing, statistical association of individual TCRs with disease status, and machine learning to predict cytomegalovirus infection status. An earlier analysis of approximately 640 of the donors applied high-throughput TCR beta sequencing to assess whether each TCR beta V gene segment acted as functional or pseudogenic. In a later analysis, previously published TCR beta repertoires from about 670 donors were re-analyzed and high-resolution HLA genotyping was added so that TCR occurrence patterns could be studied. Of the approximately 400 genotyped donors, over 65% fell in the genetic ancestry cluster associated with self-reported Caucasian donors. Rather than using new phenotypic data, the later analysis identified candidate immune exposures from TCR beta sequences and from how often those sequences occurred across donors. Across some 400 genotyped donors of the cohort, an average of about 240,000 unique TCR beta nucleotide sequences per donor were sequenced, and approximately 17% of those sequences were non-productive. An early release that covered several hundred HLA-typed donors contained about 300 gigabases of sequencing data and tens of millions of unique TCR sequences. Using immunosequencing, the study profiled T cell repertoires from 500 to 800 subjects and related those repertoires to cytomegalovirus serostatus. HLA typing included class I and class II loci at four-digit resolution.

The cohort comprised several hundred healthy bone marrow donors. At the time of sampling, all cohort members were nominally healthy, though unrecorded immune exposures were likely present. CMV serostatus was positive for almost 300 and negative for about 50% of the roughly 670 cohort members, and was not recorded for this donor. Each donor provided a peripheral blood sample, and peripheral blood mononuclear cells were used for TCR beta sequencing. Genomic DNA was extracted from the blood cell samples with the Qiagen DNeasy Blood Extraction Kit. As concerns this clone: This receptor's antigen is unknown. No base quality values were provided; no much bigger clone lies one nucleotide off.

Summary of the overall study and its limitations: A later analysis reported that several top co-occurrence clusters appeared linked to parvovirus B19, influenza, CMV and Epstein-Barr virus. A later analysis found that most CMV-associated TCR beta chains appeared HLA-restricted, with HLA associations seemingly driven largely by CMV exposure. Cytomegalovirus status was reported to be diagnosed by the classifier with high specificity and sensitivity in both the original and validation cohorts. Some IMGT-functional V segments, including TRBV6-2 and TRBV6-3, could not be distinguished by the 87-base-pair reads and were therefore excluded. A further reported finding was that TCR beta sequences accurately predicted the HLA-A and HLA-B alleles for most subjects in the first cohort. The cohort was sequenced for TCR beta chains only, and without alpha or paired-chain data the features that could be detected were limited. A later genetic analysis reported fewer N-insertions in productive TCRs among donors in an Asian-associated ancestry cluster than the roughly 670-donor mean. A later analysis found that HLA-associated TCR beta chains were more clonally expanded and had lower generation probabilities than equally common non-associated chains. Strong co-occurrence of HLA alleles, especially DR and DQ, made assigning TCR associations to individual alleles difficult. In an earlier analysis of 587 of the donors, most TCR beta V segments were observed in productive rearrangements about 87% or about 30% of the time, broadly matching IMGT annotations. In vitro tests confirmed that a few of the cytomegalovirus-associated TCR beta chains recognize cytomegalovirus antigens. It was suggested by the authors that the approach could potentially be generalized to other disease states and immunological phenotypes. A later analysis associated 16,951 TCR beta sequences with specific HLA alleles at a false discovery rate of 0.05. In a later analysis, the rate of TCR association differed among HLA loci, with DRB1 alleles having the most associated TCRs and HLA-C alleles having the fewest. The presence/absence analyses assumed that sequencing depth was roughly uniform across donors, and that assumption may not be true. A total of 150 to 200 TCR beta chains were listed by the study as associated with cytomegalovirus. The earlier analysis of around 600 of the donors excluded around 17 rarely observed V segments, including chromosome 9 orphons, because counts were too low. V-gene and J-gene trimming of TCR beta chains was associated with a missense DCLRE1C variant in a later genetic analysis, and the association was replicated in an independent cohort. The sequencing pipeline was judged likely to have produced a cluster of highly shared sequence variants as a technical artifact. Because HLA typing was unavailable for some donors at each locus, only the typed subset was used in association tests. Across donors, most TCR sequences were observed very rarely, whereas some public TCRs were present in many individuals. For the cohort, immune exposure information was limited to CMV serostatus. Correlated functional status among segregating V segments might reflect linkage disequilibrium, but an unknown experimental factor could not be ruled out.

The germline ends are 22 bases apart after V is trimmed by 6 bases and J by 1 base. The CDR3 goes from the cysteine to the phenylalanine over 17 residues. Only CDR3 DNA is held: 51 bases, read in frame from base 1. CDR1 SQVTM and CDR2 ANQGSEA were looked up in the germline V gene. Library preparation used the immunoSEQ multiplex PCR assay. For the multiplex PCR, a mixture combining 60 forward primers for TCR Vbeta segments and 13 reverse primers for TCR Jbeta segments was used. The CDR3 region of rearranged TCR beta genes was amplified from genomic DNA with a multiplex PCR assay. The amplified TCR beta libraries were sequenced on the Illumina HiSeq System as 87-base-pair reads. In the authors' own workflow: A later analysis counted tens of millions of unique TCR beta chains across the 550 to 700 repertoires, and 10 million to 11 million of these chains were shared by at least two donors. Raw reads were error-corrected and collapsed into unique sequences by a nearest-neighbor algorithm in which closely related sequences were merged to remove PCR and sequencing errors. CDR3 sequences were aligned to IMGT reference sequences to assign V, D and J gene segments. For a sequence to be retained, at least a six-nucleotide match to both a V gene segment and a J gene segment was required. Rearrangements were classified as productive when the CDR3 lacked stop codons and remained in frame with V and J, and all other rearrangements were classified as non-productive. CDR3 was defined by IMGT convention, running from the second conserved V-encoded cysteine to the conserved J-encoded phenylalanine. The earlier analysis of fewer than 700 of the donors excluded sequences that lacked an unambiguous match to a single V gene segment. In an earlier analysis of some 590 of the donors, V segments were called functional above 56.7% productive rearrangements and were called segregating when the between-donor standard deviation exceeded 5%. A statistical classification framework was built for diagnosing cytomegalovirus status from the catalog of TCR beta chain sequences. A later analysis assigned V and J genes by comparing TCR nucleotide sequences with IMGT/GENE-DB human TR gene sequences. The TCRdist pipeline was used in a later analysis to assign CDR3 sequences and most-parsimonious VDJ recombination scenarios. In a later analysis, every TCR beta chain was defined by the combination of its CDR3 amino acid sequence and its V-gene family, and reads without a unique V-gene family were dropped. To address suspected cross-contamination and a sequencing artifact, a later analysis removed several hundred highly shared, low-generation-probability nucleotide sequences. For each public chain, a later analysis derived a clonal expansion index from normalized ranks of inferred template counts within each repertoire. In a later analysis, generation probabilities were computed with a VDJ recombination model fitted to out-of-frame rearrangements, and the resulting probabilities were checked against IGoR. A later analysis scored TCR-TCR, TCR-HLA and TCR-CMV co-occurrence with hypergeometric tests, applying a repertoire-size bias correction to TCR pairs. False discovery rates were estimated in a later analysis by permuting HLA or CMV assignments 20 times. A later analysis grouped co-occurring TCRs with DBSCAN, adding TCRdist sequence similarity when clustering within HLA-allele-positive subsets. Repertoires with fewer than 30,000 or more than 120,000 public chains, plus five repertoires with anomalous nucleotide sharing, were excluded from co-occurrence clustering. Imported from immuneACCESS, the table was reduced by TCRdb to in-frame sequences with V and J called. These copies leave out some clones; in studies compared against another copy, an unresolved V gene accounts for under half, and the cause of the remainder is not known. That table supplies the V and J calls and clone size; D and trimming were determined from the DNA. The sample table lists 100,000 to 150,000 clones, approximately 80% of them with a count of one. The ten largest clones add up to 3.5% to 4% of the sample.

This sequence was found in a human donor in good health. The rearranged chain carries TRBV29-1 and TRBJ1-3; the D region possibly corresponds to TRBD1 (6 bases align). Sequencing was performed on PBMCs. DNA sequence: TGCAGCGTCATGGGAAAGGGGGGGCTTATTTCTGGAAACACCATATATTTT. Translated, this is CSVMGKGGLISGNTIYF.